Following are 30 T cell receptor beta chains from one sample sequenced in a study of T cell responses to AZD1222 COVID-19 vaccine. TCRdb keeps only in-frame clones here, not all; method: immunoSEQ multiplex PCR. The data show about 190,000 clones, 85% to 95% seen once. The sample consisted of peripheral blood, taken on day 0 of AZD1222 vaccination. These receptors came from an adult in good health.

This CDR3 reads CASSVRQEVTEAFF. CDR3 nucleotide sequence: TGTGCCAGCAGTGTTAGGCAGGAAGTCACTGAAGCTTTCTTT. The chain uses TRBV2 and TRBJ1-1; D is unclear. V was cut by 4 bases and J by 4 bases, with 13 bases left in between. The length of the CDR3 is 14 residues. CDR1 and CDR2 (germline): SNHLY, FYNNEI.

The sample holds one count of this clone. This sequence joins TRBV5-1 and TRBJ2-2; 9 nucleotides line up with TRBD1. The length of the CDR3 is 16 residues. Trimming removed 3 bases from V and 3 bases from J; junction bases left unmatched: 6. Germline V lookup: CDR1 SGHRS, CDR2 YFSETQ. The DNA of the CDR3 is TGCGCCAGCAGCTACGTGGGACAGGGAGACACCGGGGAGCTGTTTTTT. This encodes CASSYVGQGDTGELFF.

This clone was seen a single time. The chain carries TRBV7-2 and TRBJ1-2; D call uncertain. Per the germline V gene, CDR1 is SGHTA and CDR2 is FQGNSA. The CDR3 has 13 residues. Trimming took off 5 bases at V and 1 base at J, with 8 bases between the two ends. Written as DNA, the CDR3 is TGTGCCAGCAGCCCAGGAGTTAACTATGGCTACACCTTC. Its translation: CASSPGVNYGYTF. Looking up the rest from reference TRBV7-2 and TRBJ1-2 gives the full variable domain: GAGVSQSPSNKVTEKGKDVELRCDPISGHTALYWYRQSLGQGLEFLIYFQGNSAPDKSGLPSDRFSAERTGGSVSTLTIQRTQQEDSAVYLCASSPGVNYGYTFGSGTRLTVV.

This clone appeared a single time. The chain combines TRBV4-2 with TRBJ2-3, with 11 bases identical to TRBD2. The germline V gene encodes CDR1 LGHNA and CDR2 YNFKEQ. This CDR3 is 16 amino acids long. V trimming: 5 bases; J trimming: 4 bases; junction bases outside the gene matches: 8. CDR3 coding DNA: TGTGCCAGCAGCAATAGCGGGGGGGCCCTCGCAGATACGCAGTATTTT. It codes for CASSNSGGALADTQYF.

The chain recombines TRBV7-2 with TRBJ1-2; D unclear. Trimming cost V 5 bases and J 9 bases, with 10 bases left between them. The CDR3 covers 11 residues. CDR1 SGHTA and CDR2 FQGNSA come from the germline V gene. Here the CDR3 DNA reads TGTGCCAGCAGCGCAACGACCAGCTACACCTTC. This sequence encodes CASSATTSYTF.

The chain has TRBV4-3 and TRBJ2-3; D may be TRBD1 or TRBD2 (5 bases each). From germline, CDR1 is LGHNA and CDR2 YSLEER. There are 17 residues in the CDR3. V lost 1 base and J 1 base, leaving 15 bases between the germline ends. The CDR3 DNA reads as TGCGCCAGCAGCCAAGGCCCCGTCCAGGGACGCACAGATACGCAGTATTTT. Its translation is CASSQGPVQGRTDTQYF.

This clone showed up just a few times. CDR3 sequence reads: CASSTTTLYEQYF. CDR3 sequence (DNA): TGTGCCAGCTCGACCACGACACTCTACGAGCAGTACTTC. This chain connects TRBV18 to TRBJ2-7; D remains ambiguous. The V gene lost 6 bases and the J gene lost 3 bases, with 12 bases spanning the gap. The germline V gene encodes CDR1 KGHSH and CDR2 LQKENI. CDR3 length: 13 amino acids.

J is TRBJ1-1 and V is TRBV6-5, with D possibly being TRBD1 (5 bases). Germline V CDR1 and CDR2: MNHEY, SVGAGI. V was clipped by 3 bases and J by 3 bases, with 8 bases between them. The CDR3 sequence is 13 residues long. The CDR3 protein is CASSYGGHTEAFF. The CDR3 DNA sequence: TGTGCCAGCAGTTATGGGGGACACACTGAAGCTTTCTTT.

V usage is TRBV7-3 and J usage is TRBJ1-6, with a possible D match to TRBD1 (6 bases). Germline-derived CDR1 and CDR2 are SGHTA and FQGTGA. V gave up 1 base and J gave up 6 bases, with 10 bases separating them. CDR3 length equals 15 residues. CDR3 coding DNA: TGTGCCAGCAGCTTAATGGCGGACAGTAATTCACCCCTCCACTTT. Translating it yields CASSLMADSNSPLHF.

V usage is TRBV28 and J usage is TRBJ1-5, with no clear D. This CDR3 has 11 residues. The V and J ends lost 6 bases and 4 bases respectively, with 4 bases between them. The germline gives CDR1 MDHEN, CDR2 SYDVKM. The CDR3 sequence: CASRTNQPQHF. DNA for the CDR3: TGTGCCAGCAGGACAAATCAGCCCCAGCATTTT.

J is TRBJ2-1 and V is TRBV12-5; D perhaps matches TRBD1 (6 bases). V shed 0 bases and J shed 0 bases, with 21 bases lying between them. The germline gives CDR1 LGHNT, CDR2 FRNRAP. There are 20 residues in the CDR3. CDR3 region: CASGLVRLSTGRLSYNEQFF. CDR3 DNA: TGTGCTAGTGGTTTGGTAAGATTGTCTACAGGGCGCCTCTCCTACAATGAGCAGTTCTTC. Full variable domain (rest looked up from reference TRBV12-5 and TRBJ2-1): DARVTQTPRHKVTEMGQEVTMRCQPILGHNTVFWYRQTMMQGLELLAYFRNRAPLDDSGMPKDRFSAEMPDATLATLKIQPSEPRDSAVYFCASGLVRLSTGRLSYNEQFFGPGTRLTVL.

The J gene is TRBJ2-1, the V gene TRBV11-1; D gene unclear. Germline lookup yields CDR1 SGHAT and CDR2 FQDESV (reference sequence). The CDR3 contains 15 residues. Trimming shortened V by 5 bases and J by 6 bases, and 17 bases separated the two germline ends. The CDR3 DNA follows: TGTGCCAGCAGCCGTAACCCCGGGTCCGCCAATGAGCAGTTCTTC. Protein: CASSRNPGSANEQFF.

The V and J genes are TRBV3-1 (or the pseudogene TRBV3-2) and TRBJ1-4; no firm D call. The CDR3 is made up of 17 amino acids. V dropped 0 bases and J dropped 8 bases, with 19 bases sitting between them. Looked up from germline, CDR1 is LGHDT and CDR2 is YNNKEL (reference sequence). Here the CDR3 DNA reads TGTGCCAGCAGCCAAGATATGTGGCAGTCAGTGGACGAAAAACTGTTTTTT. Encoded protein: CASSQDMWQSVDEKLFF.

The chain recombines TRBV19 with TRBJ1-6, with D unclear. Germline assignment: CDR1 LNHDA and CDR2 SQIVND (reference sequence). The V gene lost 6 bases and the J gene lost 0 bases, with 6 bases spanning the gap. This CDR3 contains 14 residues. The CDR3 nucleotides read TGTGCCAGTAGAGAGACCTCCTATAATTCACCCCTCCACTTT. Translating gives CASRETSYNSPLHF.

The chain couples TRBV19 to TRBJ1-1, with D possibly TRBD1 on 5 matching bases. The CDR3 length is 14 residues. CDR1 is LNHDA and CDR2 is SQIVND in the germline V gene (reference sequence). The V end lost 5 bases, the J end lost 3 bases, and 13 bases lay between the germline ends. CDR3 protein: CASSLPGSDTEAFF. CDR3 DNA sequence: TGTGCCAGTAGTCTCCCAGGGTCGGACACTGAAGCTTTCTTT.

The chain has TRBV27 and TRBJ2-6; 10 bases match TRBD1. The CDR3 spans 19 residues. The germline V gene has CDR1 MNHEY and CDR2 SMNVEV (reference sequence). V lost 6 bases, J lost 0 bases, and 11 bases stayed unmatched. The CDR3 here is CASSRTRTGGSSGANVLTF. CDR3 DNA: TGTGCCAGCAGCCGGACTCGGACAGGGGGAAGCTCTGGGGCCAACGTCCTGACTTTC.

The V call is TRBV27, the J call TRBJ1-1; D ambiguous. The V gene lost 3 bases and the J gene lost 4 bases, with 9 bases spanning the gap. Looked up from germline, CDR1 is MNHEY and CDR2 is SMNVEV (reference sequence). The length of the CDR3 is 13 residues. The CDR3: CASSFNAGTEAFF. The CDR3 DNA follows: TGTGCCAGCAGTTTTAACGCCGGCACTGAAGCTTTCTTT.

This clone appeared once. This chain joins TRBV12-3 or TRBV12-4 and TRBJ2-2, with D perhaps being TRBD1 or TRBD2 (5 bases each). CDR3 length equals 13 residues. The V end lost 10 bases, the J end lost 2 bases, and 11 bases lay between the germline ends. The CDR3 reads CATHRDNTGELFF. As DNA, the CDR3 is TGTGCCACCCACCGGGACAACACCGGGGAGCTGTTTTTT.

The chain recombines TRBV28 with TRBJ1-3; D gene ambiguous. The CDR3 is 13 residues long. V lost 7 bases to trimming and J lost 0 bases, with 7 bases between them. CDR1 and CDR2 from the germline V gene are MDHEN and SYDVKM. CDR3 DNA sequence: TGTGCCAGCACGCCTGCCTCTGGAAACACCATATATTTT. Translated, it gives CASTPASGNTIYF. The full variable domain, in which reference TRBV28 and TRBJ1-3 provide the parts outside the CDR3, is DVKVTQSSRYLVKRTGEKVFLECVQDMDHENMFWYRQDPGLGLRLIYFSYDVKMKEKGDIPEGYSVSREKKERFSLILESASTNQTSMYLCASTPASGNTIYFGEGSWLTVV.

This sequence joins TRBV28 and TRBJ1-4; D unresolved. CDR1 is MDHEN, CDR2 SYDVKM, per germline. V was cut by 1 base and J by 9 bases, with 15 bases left in between. This CDR3 comprises 15 residues. The CDR3 DNA follows: TGTGCCAGCAGTTTATCTGGGGAGGCGGATCAAAAACTGTTTTTT. It encodes CASSLSGEADQKLFF.

V gene TRBV20-1 combines with J gene TRBJ2-1; D uncertain. There are 10 residues in the CDR3. Trimming took off 7 bases at V and 5 bases at J, with 6 bases between the two ends. Germline loops: CDR1 DFQATT, CDR2 SNEGSKA (reference sequence). CDR3 sequence reads: CSGVDNEQFF. The CDR3 DNA reads as TGCAGTGGGGTCGACAATGAGCAGTTCTTC.

The chain is built from TRBV18 and TRBJ1-6; 8 nucleotides agree with TRBD1. J lost 10 bases, V lost 3 bases, and 2 bases had no gene match. The CDR3 sequence is 13 residues long. Germline values: CDR1 KGHSH, CDR2 LQKENI. The CDR3 protein is CASSPDRESPLHF. The CDR3 DNA is TGTGCCAGCTCACCGGACAGGGAATCACCCCTCCACTTT.

This rearrangement joins TRBV27 to TRBJ1-1; D gene ambiguous. Deletions cut 11 bases from V and 5 bases from J, with 18 bases between. Germline CDR1 is MNHEY and CDR2 is SMNVEV (reference sequence). This CDR3 has 13 residues. The CDR3 loop reads CADAALEVTEAFF. DNA for the CDR3: TGTGCCGACGCGGCGCTTGAGGTAACTGAAGCTTTCTTT.

The chain recombines TRBV18 with TRBJ1-2, with TRBD1 identical over 7 bases. Germline values: CDR1 KGHSH, CDR2 LQKENI. Losses at the gene ends were 2 bases for V and 0 bases for J; bases not matched to a gene: 9. The CDR3 length is 17 residues. CDR3 DNA sequence: TGTGCCAGCTCACCAGCGACAGGGACCTCAGCTAACTATGGCTACACCTTC. It yields the protein CASSPATGTSANYGYTF.

This chain links TRBV24-1 with TRBJ2-6; D not resolved. The CDR3 spans 17 residues. Trimming cost V 8 bases and J 0 bases, with 16 bases left between them. From germline, CDR1 is KGHDR and CDR2 SFDVKD. The CDR3, as DNA: TGTGCCACCATGGGTCCAATCTTAGGCTCTGGGGCCAACGTCCTGACTTTC. Its translation: CATMGPILGSGANVLTF.

This clone was picked up one time. J is TRBJ1-1 and V is TRBV4-1; no firm D call. V dropped 5 bases and J dropped 1 base, with 2 bases sitting between them. The CDR3 is 11 residues long. Germline V gives CDR1 MGHRA, CDR2 YSYEKL. The CDR3 DNA reads as TGCGCCAGCAGCGGGAACACTGAAGCTTTCTTT. This translates into CASSGNTEAFF.

This clone appeared once. The chain carries TRBV21-1 and TRBJ1-6. TRBV21-1 is deemed a pseudogene. This CDR3 has 17 amino acids. The CDR3 reads CASSSRDGGSYNSPLHF. CDR3 bases: TGTGCCAGCAGCTCCCGGGACGGGGGTTCCTATAATTCACCCCTCCACTTT.

V is TRBV27 and J is TRBJ2-1; 8 bases are a match to TRBD1. Germline V lookup: CDR1 MNHEY, CDR2 SMNVEV (reference sequence). V lost 4 bases to trimming and J lost 8 bases; unmatched junction nucleotides: 10. There are 15 residues in the CDR3. CDR3 loop: CASSSPMTGEDEQFF. In DNA form, the CDR3 reads TGTGCCAGCAGTTCCCCTATGACAGGGGAGGATGAGCAGTTCTTC.

CDR3: CASILGTGGSYEQYF. The CDR3 nucleotides read TGTGCCAGCATCCTCGGGACAGGGGGAAGCTACGAGCAGTACTTC. The V and J genes are TRBV6-5 and TRBJ2-7, with 11 bases that match TRBD1. V lost 7 bases and J lost 3; bases outside the gene matches: 8. CDR1 is MNHEY, CDR2 SVGAGI, per germline. The CDR3 has 15 amino acids.

The rearrangement links TRBV5-1 to TRBJ2-1, with D uncertain. The V gene lost 4 bases and the J gene lost 2 bases, with 13 bases spanning the gap. Germline CDR1 SGHRS, CDR2 YFSETQ. This CDR3 spans 15 amino acids. The CDR3 sequence is CASSPAGVAYNEQFF. The CDR3 bases are TGCGCCAGCAGCCCCGCTGGGGTGGCCTACAATGAGCAGTTCTTC. The complete variable domain, with remaining parts taken from reference TRBV5-1 and TRBJ2-1, reads KAGVTQTPRYLIKTRGQQVTLSCSPISGHRSVSWYQQTPGQGLQFLFEYFSETQRNKGNFPGRFSGRQFSNSRSEMNVSTLELGDSALYLCASSPAGVAYNEQFFGPGTRLTVL.